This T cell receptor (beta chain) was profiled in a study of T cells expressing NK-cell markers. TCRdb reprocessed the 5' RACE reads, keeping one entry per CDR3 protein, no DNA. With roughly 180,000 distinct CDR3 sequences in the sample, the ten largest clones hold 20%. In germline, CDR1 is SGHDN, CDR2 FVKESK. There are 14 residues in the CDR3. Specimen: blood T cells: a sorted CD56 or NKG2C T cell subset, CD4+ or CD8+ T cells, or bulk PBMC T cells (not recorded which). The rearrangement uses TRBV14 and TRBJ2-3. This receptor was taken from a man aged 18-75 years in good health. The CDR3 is CASSIDGGTDTQYF.